A single sample is the source of the 26 T cell receptor beta chains below, sequenced in a study of blood T cell repertoires in COVID-19 (dated by TCRdb to the early 2020s). Library method: the immunoSEQ multiplex PCR assay. As stored in TCRdb, this immuneACCESS dataset retains in-frame rearrangements with V and J assigned. A fraction of the clones does not appear; measured against another copy, unresolved V genes explain less than half of the discrepancy, and the remainder lacks a known reason. In this sample the table shows about 97,000 clones, approximately 90% of which occur a single time. More than 5% of the sample is taken by the ten largest. Sequences were obtained from peripheral blood. The receptors shown here come from a woman in her forties or fifties with COVID-19, enrolled during active disease.

The V call is TRBV24-1, the J call TRBJ2-5; TRBD2 matches at 10 bases. V was clipped by 4 bases and J by 5 bases; unmatched bases: 6. The CDR3 totals 15 residues. Per germline, CDR1 KGHDR and CDR2 SFDVKD. CDR3: CATSDPSGGGETQYF. CDR3 nucleotides: TGTGCCACCAGTGACCCTAGCGGGGGTGGGGAGACCCAGTACTTC.

The rearrangement joins TRBV28 to TRBJ2-1; the D gene is possibly TRBD2 (6 bases). Germline CDR1 is MDHEN and CDR2 is SYDVKM. Trimming stripped 2 bases from V and 1 base from J, with 18 bases between. The CDR3 sequence is 18 residues long. CDR3 protein: CASSLPGTLAHSYNEQFF. The CDR3 bases are TGTGCCAGCAGTTTACCAGGGACTCTAGCTCATTCCTACAATGAGCAGTTCTTC. The complete variable domain, with remaining parts taken from reference TRBV28 and TRBJ2-1, reads DVKVTQSSRYLVKRTGEKVFLECVQDMDHENMFWYRQDPGLGLRLIYFSYDVKMKEKGDIPEGYSVSREKKERFSLILESASTNQTSMYLCASSLPGTLAHSYNEQFFGPGTRLTVL.

This chain links TRBV5-6 with TRBJ1-4; tentative D call: TRBD1 (5 bases). The germline CDR1 and CDR2 sequences are SGHDT and YYEEEE. The ends were cut back, 4 bases at V and 3 bases at J, with 7 bases in the middle. The CDR3 consists of 13 residues. The DNA for the CDR3 is TGTGCCAGCAGCCAGGGTGCTAATGAAAAACTGTTTTTT. Translated: CASSQGANEKLFF. Using reference TRBV5-6 and TRBJ1-4 for the parts outside the CDR3, the full variable domain is DAGVTQSPTHLIKTRGQQVTLRCSPKSGHDTVSWYQQALGQGPQFIFQYYEEEERQRGNFPDRFSGHQFPNYSSELNVNALLLGDSALYLCASSQGANEKLFFGSGTQLSVL.

This chain joins TRBV9 and TRBJ2-3, with TRBD2 matching 8 bases. Germline V gene data show CDR1 as SGDLS and CDR2 as YYNGEE. Unmatched junction bases numbered 1, after V lost 0 bases and J lost 4 bases. The CDR3 is 14 amino acids. The CDR3 here is CASSVGGGSDTQYF. The CDR3 nucleotides are TGTGCCAGCAGCGTAGGCGGGGGGTCAGATACGCAGTATTTT.

This sequence joins TRBV18 and TRBJ2-5; D is possibly TRBD1 (6 bases). This CDR3 has 16 residues. Germline assignment: CDR1 KGHSH and CDR2 LQKENI. Trimming shortened V by 1 base and J by 2 bases, and 14 bases separated the two germline ends. CDR3 amino acids: CASSPRTGNGQETQYF. The CDR3 DNA reads TGTGCCAGCTCACCACGTACAGGGAACGGACAAGAGACCCAGTACTTC. Filled out from reference TRBV18 and TRBJ2-5, the complete variable domain reads NAGVMQNPRHLVRRRGQEARLRCSPMKGHSHVYWYRQLPEEGLKFMVYLQKENIIDESGMPKERFSAEFPKEGPSILRIQQVVRGDSAAYFCASSPRTGNGQETQYFGPGTRLLVL.

The J gene is TRBJ1-5, the V gene TRBV19; 8 nucleotides line up with TRBD1. The junction had 8 bases not matched to a gene; V was cut back by 6 bases and J by 7 bases. This CDR3 comprises 14 residues. CDR1 and CDR2 from the germline V gene are LNHDA and SQIVND (reference sequence). The CDR3 DNA is TGTGCCAGTAGCCCACAGGGGGGGACCCAGCCCCAGCATTTT. This encodes CASSPQGGTQPQHF.

The chain combines TRBV7-2 with TRBJ2-3; the match to TRBD2 covers 10 bases. The CDR3 extends over 18 amino acids. V trimming: 0 bases; J trimming: 0 bases; junction bases outside the gene matches: 6. CDR1 is SGHTA and CDR2 is FQGNSA in the germline V gene. The CDR3 here is CASSLAASGGPSTDTQYF. Written as DNA, the CDR3 is TGTGCCAGCAGCTTAGCGGCTAGCGGGGGTCCTAGCACAGATACGCAGTATTTT.

V is TRBV6-5 and J is TRBJ2-3; D uncertain. Germline V CDR1 and CDR2: MNHEY, SVGAGI. The ends were cut back, 5 bases at V and 1 base at J, with 7 bases in the middle. The CDR3 sequence is 13 residues long. The CDR3 region is CASSRTRTDTQYF. The CDR3 DNA is TGTGCCAGCAGTCGTACTCGCACAGATACGCAGTATTTT.

The CDR3 protein is CASSLGQFTDTQYF. Here the CDR3 DNA reads TGTGCCAGCAGCCTGGGACAGTTCACAGATACGCAGTATTTT. V and J are TRBV13 and TRBJ2-3, with TRBD1 matching 7 bases. The germline V gene has CDR1 PRHDT and CDR2 FYEKMQ (reference sequence). CDR3 length equals 14 residues. J gave up 2 bases and V 5 bases, and 4 bases lay outside the gene matches.

The chain links TRBV18 to TRBJ1-1, with 8 bases lining up with TRBD1. J lost 1 base, V lost 0 bases, and 4 bases had no gene match. This CDR3 spans 16 amino acids. The germline V gene encodes CDR1 KGHSH and CDR2 LQKENI. For the CDR3, the DNA is TGTGCCAGCTCACCACCGGGGGGACAGGAGAACACTGAAGCTTTCTTT. Protein: CASSPPGGQENTEAFF.

This chain connects TRBV19 to TRBJ2-7, with 11 bases matching TRBD2. This CDR3 has 15 residues. Looked up from germline, CDR1 is LNHDA and CDR2 is SQIVND (reference sequence). Losses at the gene ends were 6 bases for V and 2 bases for J; bases not matched to a gene: 6. CDR3 DNA: TGTGCCAGTAGCCCAACTAGCGGGGGAACCTACGAGCAGTACTTC. Residues: CASSPTSGGTYEQYF.

V usage is TRBV27 and J usage is TRBJ2-5; D perhaps matches TRBD2 (6 bases). CDR1 MNHEY and CDR2 SMNVEV come from the germline V gene (reference sequence). The V end was cut by 3 bases, the J end by 4 bases, with 9 bases between. The CDR3 covers 13 residues. CDR3 nucleotide sequence: TGTGCCAGCAGTTTTGACGGGAGAGAGACCCAGTACTTC. Translating it yields CASSFDGRETQYF.

The rearrangement joins TRBV2 to TRBJ1-6, with D hard to call. Germline V CDR1 and CDR2: SNHLY, FYNNEI. The CDR3 loop spans 15 amino acids. V lost 2 bases to trimming and J lost 4 bases, with 9 bases between them. This chain's CDR3 is CASSELGQYNSPLHF. Written as DNA, the CDR3 is TGTGCCAGCAGTGAACTGGGCCAGTATAATTCACCCCTCCACTTT.

The CDR3 sequence: CAISEGQDYNEQFF. The DNA for the CDR3 is TGTGCCATCAGTGAGGGGCAGGACTACAATGAGCAGTTCTTC. The V and J genes are TRBV10-3 and TRBJ2-1; D not certain. This CDR3 spans 14 amino acids. Per the germline V gene, CDR1 is ENHRY and CDR2 is SYGVKD. V was trimmed by 2 bases and J by 3 bases, leaving 8 bases between them.

The chain has TRBV4-1 and TRBJ1-6; D is perhaps TRBD1 (6 bases). V lost 1 base to trimming and J lost 7 bases, with 14 bases between them. CDR3 length: 16 residues. Looked up from germline, CDR1 is MGHRA and CDR2 is YSYEKL. The CDR3 sequence is CASSQGFGQRNSPLHF. DNA of the CDR3: TGCGCCAGCAGCCAAGGGTTTGGACAGCGGAATTCACCCCTCCACTTT.

This clone was detected once. This chain links TRBV7-8 with TRBJ1-1, with D tentatively TRBD1 (5 bases). The CDR3 loop spans 15 amino acids. Trimming removed 1 base from V and 4 bases from J, with 13 bases in between. Germline CDR1 SGHVS, CDR2 FQNEAQ. The CDR3 DNA sequence: TGTGCCAGCAGCTTAGGGGGGGTTCGGGGCACTGAAGCTTTCTTT. This codes for CASSLGGVRGTEAFF.

This clone was seen a single time. The CDR3 sequence: CASSKTSVVSGANVLTF. The CDR3 region has the DNA TGTGCCAGCAGTAAGACTAGCGTAGTCTCTGGGGCCAACGTCCTGACTTTC. The rearrangement uses TRBV3-1 (or the pseudogene TRBV3-2) and TRBJ2-6; TRBD2 aligns across 8 bases. J was trimmed by 0 bases and V by 6 bases; bases with no gene match: 7. Germline CDR1 is LGHDT and CDR2 is YNNKEL (reference sequence). The CDR3 spans 17 residues.

This chain uses TRBV11-2 with TRBJ2-7; D gene uncertain. CDR1 and CDR2 (germline): SGHAT, FQNNGV. The CDR3 is 13 residues long. Trimming shortened V by 5 bases and J by 6 bases, and 14 bases separated the two germline ends. The CDR3 DNA is TGTGCCAGCAGCGCGCAGGCTCCCTCCGAGCAGTACTTC. Translating gives CASSAQAPSEQYF.

The rearrangement uses TRBV10-1 and TRBJ1-6, with 7 bases fitting TRBD1. V lost 3 bases, J lost 7 bases, and 9 bases stayed unmatched. The CDR3 has 16 residues. Germline CDR1 reads WNHNN; CDR2 reads SYGVQD (reference sequence). The chain's CDR3 is CASSEGSIQGNSPLHF. CDR3 nucleotide sequence: TGCGCCAGCAGTGAAGGATCGATACAGGGGAATTCACCCCTCCACTTT.

A few counts support this clone. V and J are TRBV3-1 (or the pseudogene TRBV3-2) and TRBJ1-3; D not certain. In germline, CDR1 is LGHDT, CDR2 YNNKEL (reference sequence). Trimming stripped 3 bases from V and 0 bases from J, with 9 bases between. This CDR3 comprises 15 residues. The CDR3 region is CASSHWELSGNTIYF. The CDR3 DNA follows: TGTGCCAGCAGCCATTGGGAGCTCTCTGGAAACACCATATATTTT.

The J gene is TRBJ2-1, the V gene TRBV11-2; 11 bases agree with TRBD2. This CDR3 is built from 15 residues. V dropped 5 bases and J dropped 5; count of bases not matched to a gene: 5. Germline V gene lookup returns CDR1 SGHAT and CDR2 FQNNGV. For the CDR3, the DNA is TGTGCCAGCAGCACGCTAGCGGGGGGTAACAATGAGCAGTTCTTC. Amino acids: CASSTLAGGNNEQFF.

V gene TRBV11-3 combines with J gene TRBJ2-1; TRBD1 matches 7 bases. The CDR3 has 15 amino acids. V trimming: 5 bases; J trimming: 4 bases; junction bases outside the gene matches: 8. Germline V CDR1 and CDR2: SGHNT, YENEEA. CDR3 DNA sequence: TGTGCCAGCAGCCCGAGACAGGGTTCTTACAATGAGCAGTTCTTC. It is translated as CASSPRQGSYNEQFF.

The chain joins TRBV7-2 to TRBJ2-5, with 9 bases fitting TRBD1. The J segment lost 3 bases and the V segment lost 3 bases, leaving 5 bases of the junction unmatched. The CDR3 runs to 15 residues. Germline values: CDR1 SGHTA, CDR2 FQGNSA. In DNA form, the CDR3 reads TGTGCCAGCAGCTTCGACAGGGGGACTAAAGAGACCCAGTACTTC. Its translation: CASSFDRGTKETQYF.

The rearrangement links TRBV11-3 to TRBJ1-2; no definite D call. V lost 2 bases, J lost 8 bases, and 21 bases lay in between. The CDR3 loop spans 16 amino acids. Germline assignment: CDR1 SGHNT and CDR2 YENEEA. CDR3 sequence reads: CASSLPQEEGNNGYTF. In DNA form, the CDR3 reads TGTGCCAGCAGCTTACCCCAGGAGGAGGGAAACAACGGCTACACCTTC.

This clone was recorded only once. V usage is TRBV4-2 and J usage is TRBJ1-6, with 7 bases lining up with TRBD1. The junction had 4 bases not matched to a gene; V was cut back by 0 bases and J by 14 bases. The CDR3 runs 13 residues. Germline CDR1 is LGHNA and CDR2 is YNFKEQ. DNA for the CDR3: TGTGCCAGCAGCCAAGATGGAGGGGGCGCCCTCCACTTT. Its protein product is CASSQDGGGALHF.

V usage is TRBV7-3 and J usage is TRBJ2-5; TRBD2 agrees at 10 bases. This CDR3 has 16 residues. V trimming: 2 bases; J trimming: 4 bases; junction bases outside the gene matches: 7. Germline-derived CDR1 and CDR2 are SGHTA and FQGTGA. The CDR3 nucleotides are TGTGCCAGCAGCTTACAAGTTAGCGGGGGGTTAGAGACCCAGTACTTC. Translation gives CASSLQVSGGLETQYF.